The source of this TCR beta chain is a study of T cell responses to AZD1222 COVID-19 vaccine. With regard to this clone: Antigen specificity is unknown.

General observations from the study: The donor cohort was predominantly white British with a female majority, and clonal diversity may have been underestimated. Regions left unmutated in variants are reportedly the target of nearly half of spike-specific TCRs. Elevations in Spike-specific TCR breadth and depth followed administration of two AZD1222 doses. With dominance at 160-218 and 743-854, vaccine-associated CD4 TCRs spanned spike.

TCRdb's copy holds only in-frame clones and misses some; the assay was immunoSEQ multiplex PCR. The sample lists 120,000 or so clones; roughly 91% were seen once. The germline gives CDR1 KGHSH, CDR2 LQKENI. The CDR3 is 17 residues long. V was clipped by 1 base and J by 0 bases; unmatched bases: 4. The chain carries TRBV18 and TRBJ2-4, with 9 nucleotides matching TRBD1. This specimen was peripheral blood, taken on day 0 of MenACWY control vaccination. The clonotype originates from an adult in good health. CDR3: CASSPLGTGLAKNIQYF. The DNA for the CDR3 is TGTGCCAGCTCACCACTTGGGACAGGGTTAGCCAAAAACATTCAGTACTTC.